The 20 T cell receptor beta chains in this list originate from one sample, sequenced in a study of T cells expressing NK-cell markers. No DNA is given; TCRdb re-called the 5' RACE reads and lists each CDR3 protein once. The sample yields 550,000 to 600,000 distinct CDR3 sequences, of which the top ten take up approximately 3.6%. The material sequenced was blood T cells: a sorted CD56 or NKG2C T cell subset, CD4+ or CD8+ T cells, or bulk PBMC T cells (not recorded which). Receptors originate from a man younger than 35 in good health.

CDR3 region: CASRYLDTQYF. The chain links TRBV6-1 to TRBJ2-3. Germline V CDR1 and CDR2: MNHNS, SASEGT. This CDR3 spans 11 amino acids.

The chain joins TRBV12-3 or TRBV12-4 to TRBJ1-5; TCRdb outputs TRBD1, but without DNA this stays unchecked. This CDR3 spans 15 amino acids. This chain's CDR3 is CASSFRGVKDQPQHF.

The CDR3 sequence is CASSYRDRQYEQYF. V gene TRBV6-5 combines with J gene TRBJ2-7; the TCRdb D gene call, TRBD1, has no DNA to confirm it. This CDR3 has 14 amino acids. Germline V gene lookup returns CDR1 MNHEY and CDR2 SVGAGI.

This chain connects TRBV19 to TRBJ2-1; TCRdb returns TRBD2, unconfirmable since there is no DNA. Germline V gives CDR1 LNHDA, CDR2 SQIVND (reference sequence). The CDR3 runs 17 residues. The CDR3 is CASSIVGPSGIVNEQFF.

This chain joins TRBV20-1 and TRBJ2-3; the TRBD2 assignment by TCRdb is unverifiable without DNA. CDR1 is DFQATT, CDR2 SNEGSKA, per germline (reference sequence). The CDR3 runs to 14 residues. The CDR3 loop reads CSAPRLADTDTQYF.

The CDR3 spells CASSLVLAREQFF. V is TRBV11-2 and J is TRBJ2-1; lacking DNA, the TRBD2 call made by TCRdb goes unchecked. Germline CDR1 reads SGHAT; CDR2 reads FQNNGV. There are 13 residues in the CDR3.

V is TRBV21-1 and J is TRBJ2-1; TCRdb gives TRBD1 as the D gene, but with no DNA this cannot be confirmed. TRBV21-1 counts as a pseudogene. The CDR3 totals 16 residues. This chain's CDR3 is CASSSRFRDGHNEQFF.

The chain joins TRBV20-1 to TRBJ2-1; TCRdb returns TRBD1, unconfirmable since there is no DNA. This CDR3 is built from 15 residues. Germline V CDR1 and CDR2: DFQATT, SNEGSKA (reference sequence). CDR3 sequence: CSARAAGTLFNEQFF.

CDR3 protein: CASSQDWRIYGYTF. The chain combines TRBV14 with TRBJ1-2. The CDR3 has 14 residues. Germline lookup yields CDR1 SGHDN and CDR2 FVKESK.

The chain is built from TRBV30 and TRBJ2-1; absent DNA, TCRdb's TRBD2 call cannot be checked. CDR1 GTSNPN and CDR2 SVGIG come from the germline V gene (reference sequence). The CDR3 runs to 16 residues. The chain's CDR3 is CVLTSGRSSIDNEQFF.

The CDR3 is CASSAQQGLTGELFF. V gene TRBV12-3 or TRBV12-4 combines with J gene TRBJ2-2; with no DNA, the TCRdb D assignment of TRBD1 cannot be verified. The CDR3 has 15 residues.

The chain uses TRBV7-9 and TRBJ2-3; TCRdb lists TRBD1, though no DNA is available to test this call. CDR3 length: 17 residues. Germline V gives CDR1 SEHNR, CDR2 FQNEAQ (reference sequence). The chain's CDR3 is CASAWFAGSASTDTQYF.

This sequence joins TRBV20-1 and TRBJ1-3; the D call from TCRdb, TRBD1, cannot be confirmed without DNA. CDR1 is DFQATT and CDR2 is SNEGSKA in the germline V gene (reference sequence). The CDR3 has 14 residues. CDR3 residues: CSARDIRGGNTIYF.

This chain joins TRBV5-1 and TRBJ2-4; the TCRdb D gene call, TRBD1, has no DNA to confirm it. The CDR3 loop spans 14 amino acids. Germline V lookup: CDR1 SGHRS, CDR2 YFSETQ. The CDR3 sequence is CASTQGQGQNIQYF.

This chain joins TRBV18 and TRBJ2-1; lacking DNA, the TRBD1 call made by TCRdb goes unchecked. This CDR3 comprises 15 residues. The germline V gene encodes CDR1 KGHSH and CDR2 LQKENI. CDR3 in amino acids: CASSHRDRGDDEQFF.

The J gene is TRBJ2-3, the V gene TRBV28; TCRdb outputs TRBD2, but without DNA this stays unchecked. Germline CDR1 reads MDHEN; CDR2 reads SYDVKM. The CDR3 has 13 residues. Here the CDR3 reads CASGLALTDTQYF.

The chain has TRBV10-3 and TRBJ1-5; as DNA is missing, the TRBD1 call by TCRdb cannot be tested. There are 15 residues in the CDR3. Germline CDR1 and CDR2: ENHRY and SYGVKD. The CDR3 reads CAISSGQGIDQPQHF.

CDR3 sequence reads: CASSSRTSGHSYNEQFF. J is TRBJ2-1 and V is TRBV7-9; TCRdb's D call of TRBD2 is untestable without DNA. The CDR3 has 17 residues. Per the germline V gene, CDR1 is SEHNR and CDR2 is FQNEAQ (reference sequence).

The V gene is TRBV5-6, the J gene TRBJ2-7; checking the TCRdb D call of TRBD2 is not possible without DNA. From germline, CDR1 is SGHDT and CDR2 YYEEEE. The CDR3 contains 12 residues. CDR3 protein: CASSLGGGEQYF.

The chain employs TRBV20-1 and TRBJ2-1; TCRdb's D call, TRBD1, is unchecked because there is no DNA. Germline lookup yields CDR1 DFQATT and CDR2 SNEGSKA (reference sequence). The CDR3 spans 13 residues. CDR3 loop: CSASLTPGNEQFF.